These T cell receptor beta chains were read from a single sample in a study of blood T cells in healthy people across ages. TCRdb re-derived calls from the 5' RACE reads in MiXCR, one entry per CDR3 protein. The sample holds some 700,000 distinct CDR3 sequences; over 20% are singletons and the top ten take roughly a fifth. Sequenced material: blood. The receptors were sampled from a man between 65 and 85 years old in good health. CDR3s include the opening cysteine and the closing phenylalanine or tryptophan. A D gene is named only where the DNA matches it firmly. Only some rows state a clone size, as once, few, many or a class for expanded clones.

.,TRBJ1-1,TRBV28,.,CASSSNGGSGSIAFF,TGTGCCAGCAGTTCAAACGGGGGTTCCGGTAGTATAGCTTTCTTT
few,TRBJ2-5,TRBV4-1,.,CASSQDGSVRGKTQYF,TGCGCCAGCAGCCAAGATGGCTCTGTGCGGGGAAAGACCCAGTACTTC
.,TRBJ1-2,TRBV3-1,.,CATRRMGVKDGYTF,TGTGCCACCCGAAGAATGGGAGTCAAGGATGGCTACACCTTC
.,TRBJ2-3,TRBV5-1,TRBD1,CASSPPIEGANTDTQYF,TGCGCCAGCAGCCCCCCTATTGAGGGGGCTAACACAGATACGCAGTATTTT
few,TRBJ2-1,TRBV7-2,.,CASSTGTYYNEQFF,TGTGCCAGCAGCACCGGGACTTACTACAATGAGCAGTTCTTC
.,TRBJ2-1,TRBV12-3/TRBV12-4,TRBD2,CASRSSGGAHNEQFF,TGTGCCAGCAGGAGTAGCGGGGGGGCCCACAATGAGCAGTTCTTC
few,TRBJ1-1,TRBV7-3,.,CASSLTPGERGTEAFF,TGTGCCAGCAGCTTAACGCCGGGGGAGAGGGGCACTGAAGCTTTCTTT
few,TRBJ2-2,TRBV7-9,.,CASSLTGQIRGGELFF,TGTGCCAGCAGCTTAACTGGACAGATTCGGGGCGGGGAGCTGTTTTTT
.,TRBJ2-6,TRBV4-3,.,CASSQEGSSSGANVLTF,TGCGCCAGCAGCCAAGAGGGGAGCAGCTCTGGGGCCAACGTCCTGACTTTC
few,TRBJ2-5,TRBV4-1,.,CASSQGPAIESETQYF,TGCGCCAGCAGCCAAGGTCCAGCAATAGAATCAGAGACCCAGTACTTC
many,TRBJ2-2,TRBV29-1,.,CSVDLNTGELFF,TGCAGCGTTGATCTGAACACCGGGGAGCTGTTTTTT
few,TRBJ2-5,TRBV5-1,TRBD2,CASSLGTSGGYYERYF,TGCGCCAGCAGCCTCGGGACTAGCGGGGGGTACTACGAGCGGTACTTC
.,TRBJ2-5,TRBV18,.,CASSPRTLGRRGDYEHYF,TGTGCCAGCTCACCACGAACGCTGGGTCGCCGTGGTGACTACGAGCATTACTTC
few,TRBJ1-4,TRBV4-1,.,CASSQDRNRVEKLFF,TGCGCCAGCAGCCAAGATAGAAACAGGGTTGAAAAACTGTTTTTT
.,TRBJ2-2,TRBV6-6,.,CASSCMGIRNTGELFF,TGTGCCAGCAGTTGCATGGGGATTAGGAACACCGGGGAGCTGTTTTTT
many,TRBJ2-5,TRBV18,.,CASSPNLQQETQYF,TGTGCCAGCTCACCGAACCTCCAGCAAGAGACCCAGTACTTC
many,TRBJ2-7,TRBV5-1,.,CASSLGDARSYEQYF,TGCGCCAGCAGCTTGGGGGACGCCCGTTCCTACGAGCAGTACTTC
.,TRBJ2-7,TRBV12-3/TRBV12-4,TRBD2,CASRPRAGLYEQYF,TGTGCCAGCAGGCCCCGAGCGGGACTCTACGAGCAGTACTTC
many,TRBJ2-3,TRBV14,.,CASSQDESGIDTQYF,TGTGCCAGCAGCCAAGATGAATCAGGGATAGATACGCAGTATTTT
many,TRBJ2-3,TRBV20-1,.,CSASLVGADTQYF,TGCAGTGCTAGTCTAGTTGGGGCCGATACGCAGTATTTT
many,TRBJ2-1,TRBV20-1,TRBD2,CSASGGDSYNEQFF,TGCAGTGCTAGTGGGGGGGACTCCTACAATGAGCAGTTCTTC
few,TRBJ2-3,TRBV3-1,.,CASSHLSTTDTQYF,TGTGCCAGCAGCCATTTGTCTACCACAGATACGCAGTATTTT
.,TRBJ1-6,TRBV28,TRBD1,CASSDRGKNSPLHF,TGTGCCAGCAGCGACAGGGGGAAAAATTCACCCCTCCACTTT
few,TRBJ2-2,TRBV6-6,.,CASSYGLVNTGELFF,TGTGCCAGCAGTTACGGGCTTGTGAACACCGGGGAGCTGTTTTTT
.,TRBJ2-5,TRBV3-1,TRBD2,CASSQDVAGGRETQYF,TGTGCCAGCAGCCAAGATGTAGCGGGAGGGCGAGAGACCCAGTACTTC
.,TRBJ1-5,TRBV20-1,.,CSARDLREEGNQPQHF,TGCAGTGCTAGAGATCTCAGGGAGGAAGGCAATCAGCCCCAGCATTTT
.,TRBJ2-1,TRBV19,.,CASSIPGQWSSYNEQFF,TGTGCCAGTAGTATCCCGGGACAATGGAGCTCCTACAATGAGCAGTTCTTC
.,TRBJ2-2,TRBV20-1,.,CSASGLAGTGELFF,TGCAGTGCTAGTGGCCTAGCAGGTACCGGGGAGCTGTTTTTT
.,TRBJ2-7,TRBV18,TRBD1,CASSPTGTDPCEQYF,TGTGCCAGCTCACCCACAGGGACAGACCCTTGCGAGCAGTACTTC
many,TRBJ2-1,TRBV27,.,CASSSTPSSYNEQFF,TGTGCCAGCAGCTCCACGCCGAGCTCCTACAATGAGCAGTTCTTC
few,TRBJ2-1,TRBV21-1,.,CASSKGPVGNEQFF,TGTGCCAGCAGCAAAGGGCCGGTGGGCAATGAGCAGTTCTTC
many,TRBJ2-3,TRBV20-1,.,CSAPLTGDTQYF,TGCAGTGCTCCCCTGACCGGGGATACGCAGTATTTT
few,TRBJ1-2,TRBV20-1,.,CSATAPLTQGYTF,TGCAGTGCAACCGCCCCGTTGACACAGGGCTACACCTTC
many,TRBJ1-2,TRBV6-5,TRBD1,CASSASQGLNTF,TGTGCCAGCAGCGCGTCACAGGGGTTGAATACCTTC
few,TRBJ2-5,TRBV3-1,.,CASSQGSVETQYF,TGTGCCAGCAGCCAAGGGAGTGTGGAGACCCAGTACTTC
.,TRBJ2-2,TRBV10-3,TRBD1,CAISESLGQGPRSGELFF,TGTGCCATCAGTGAGTCATTGGGACAGGGGCCCCGTTCCGGGGAGCTGTTTTTT
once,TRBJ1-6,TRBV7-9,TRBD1,CASSWNDRGFNSPLHF,TGTGCCAGCAGCTGGAACGACAGGGGCTTCAATTCACCCCTCCACTTT
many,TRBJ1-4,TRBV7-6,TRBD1,CASSYGQGGGTNEKLFF,TGTGCCAGCAGCTACGGACAGGGGGGTGGAACTAATGAAAAACTGTTTTTT
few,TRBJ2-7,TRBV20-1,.,CSARQSAIHEQYF,TGCAGTGCTAGACAGTCGGCTATCCACGAGCAGTACTTC
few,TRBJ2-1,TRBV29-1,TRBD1,CSVEDSGTGRYNEQFF,TGCAGCGTTGAAGATTCCGGGACAGGGCGCTACAATGAGCAGTTCTTC
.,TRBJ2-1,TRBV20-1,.,CSASRGLYNEQFF,TGCAGTGCTAGTCGGGGGCTCTACAATGAGCAGTTCTTC
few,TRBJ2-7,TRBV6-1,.,CASSEAYGHEQYF,TGTGCCAGCAGTGAAGCGTACGGTCACGAGCAGTACTTC
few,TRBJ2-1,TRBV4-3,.,CASSQDLETRPHNEQFF,TGCGCCAGCAGCCAAGATCTTGAGACTAGGCCTCACAATGAGCAGTTCTTC
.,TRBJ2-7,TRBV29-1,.,CSVEGQSYEQYF,TGCAGCGTCGAAGGACAGTCCTACGAGCAGTACTTC
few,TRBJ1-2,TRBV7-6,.,CASSLRIGYGYTF,TGTGCCAGCAGCCTTCGGATCGGCTATGGCTACACCTTC
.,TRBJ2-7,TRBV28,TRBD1,CASSFGGTGSYEQYF,TGTGCCAGCAGTTTTGGAGGGACAGGGTCCTACGAGCAGTACTTC
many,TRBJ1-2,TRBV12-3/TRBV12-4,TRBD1,CASRASGGYGYTF,TGTGCCAGCAGAGCATCAGGGGGCTATGGCTACACCTTC
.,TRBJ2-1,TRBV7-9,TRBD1,CASSLGPTGVHEQFF,TGTGCCAGCAGCCTAGGGCCGACAGGGGTTCATGAGCAGTTCTTC
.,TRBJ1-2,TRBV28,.,CASTTGLDRGYTF,TGTGCCAGCACCACCGGGCTTGACCGCGGCTACACCTTC
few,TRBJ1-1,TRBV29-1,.,CSSGGMNTEAFF,TGCAGCTCGGGTGGCATGAACACTGAAGCTTTCTTT
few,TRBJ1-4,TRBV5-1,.,CASSHGRGIPSTNEKLFF,TGCGCCAGCAGCCACGGACGGGGAATTCCCTCAACTAATGAAAAACTGTTTTTT
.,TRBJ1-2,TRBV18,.,CASLDSQSNYGYTF,TGTGCCAGCTTAGACAGCCAGTCTAACTATGGCTACACCTTC
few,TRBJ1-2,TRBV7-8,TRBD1,CASSLSTAGGAYGYTF,TGTGCCAGCAGCTTATCCACCGCAGGGGGCGCCTATGGCTACACCTTC